This TCR beta chain was identified in a study of cytomegalovirus exposure and HLA in healthy donors. PCR involved 60 Vbeta and 13 Jbeta primers. This table comes from immunoSEQ multiplex PCR, and its TCRdb copy is limited to in-frame clones, with some not included. The data contain approximately 91,000 clones, approximately 86% of them singletons. Note on this clone: Antigen unknown.

Germline lookup yields CDR1 MNHEY and CDR2 SMNVEV (reference sequence). The CDR3 length is 13 residues. V was trimmed by 2 bases and J by 5 bases, leaving 9 bases between them. Study results and limitations: The study flagged around 160 TCR beta chains as cytomegalovirus-associated. One variant, a missense change in DCLRE1C, was linked in a later analysis to TCR beta V- and J-gene trimming. In an earlier analysis, in several hundred donors, most V segments appeared productive either ~90% or ~30% of the time.

The genes are TRBV27 and TRBJ1-2; D unresolved. The TCR comes from a man aged 30-40 years in good health and CMV-seropositive. The source material was PBMCs. The CDR3 loop reads CASSLSKNYGYTF. The CDR3 nucleotides read TGTGCCAGCAGTTTAAGCAAAAATTATGGCTACACCTTC.